A selection of T cell receptor beta chains follows, all from one sample in a study of cytomegalovirus exposure and HLA in healthy donors. The assay was immunoSEQ multiplex PCR, and TCRdb's table has in-frame clones only and misses some. Here the sample spans fewer than 65,000 clones, about 76% being singletons. The sample consisted of PBMCs. The receptor source for this set is a man aged 50 to 60 in good health and CMV-seronegative. CDR3s include the opening cysteine and the closing phenylalanine or tryptophan. A D gene is named only where the DNA matches it firmly. Part of the rows lack a size; the others show once, few, many or a class for expanded clones.

TRBD1 TRBJ1-2 TRBV6-1 . CASRVGTGLLGYTF TGTGCCAGCAGAGTAGGGACAGGGCTTCTTGGCTACACCTTC
TRBD2 TRBJ2-1 TRBV19 . CASSIVQGLAFYNEQFF TGTGCCAGTAGTATAGTTCAGGGACTAGCTTTCTACAATGAGCAGTTCTTC
. TRBJ1-2 TRBV19 . CASSTGRGVTSDGYTF TGTGCCAGTAGTACTGGGCGCGGGGTAACCAGCGATGGCTACACCTTC
. TRBJ1-4 TRBV7-2 once CASSARARGEKLFF TGTGCCAGCAGCGCCCGGGCCCGAGGGGAAAAACTGTTTTTT
TRBD2 TRBJ2-7 TRBV10-1 . CASSGAGVPYEQYF TGCGCCAGCAGTGGTGCGGGGGTCCCCTACGAGCAGTACTTC
. TRBJ1-6 TRBV5-6 once CASSLVGAGANNSPLHF TGTGCCAGCAGCTTGGTGGGCGCAGGGGCCAACAATTCACCCCTCCACTTT
TRBD1 TRBJ1-4 TRBV11-2 . CASSTYRGHRDNEKLFF TGTGCCAGCAGCACCTACAGGGGGCATAGGGATAATGAAAAACTGTTTTTT
TRBD1 TRBJ2-5 TRBV6-5 . CASSYRQGAETQYF TGTGCCAGCAGTTACCGACAGGGGGCCGAGACCCAGTACTTC
. TRBJ1-1 TRBV9 . CASSVGGPNTEAFF TGTGCCAGCAGCGTAGGAGGTCCGAACACTGAAGCTTTCTTT
. TRBJ2-3 TRBV5-1 . CASRAERNTQYF TGCGCCAGCCGGGCCGAGCGGAATACGCAGTATTTT
. TRBJ2-5 TRBV25-1 . CASSEYGRGLETQYF TGTGCCAGCAGTGAATACGGACGAGGACTGGAGACCCAGTACTTC
. TRBJ2-5 TRBV7-7 few CASSPLRASTPETQYF TGTGCTAGCAGCCCACTTCGAGCTAGCACGCCGGAGACCCAGTACTTC
TRBD1 TRBJ1-2 TRBV29-1 . CSVLTRTGGVGYTF TGCAGCGTTCTTACCCGGACAGGGGGGGTTGGCTACACCTTC
TRBD2 TRBJ2-1 TRBV9 . CASSVGGTSVGDEQFF TGTGCCAGCAGCGTAGGTGGGACTAGCGTGGGAGATGAGCAGTTCTTC
. TRBJ1-5 TRBV7-2 once CASSSQGRNQPQHF TGTGCCAGCAGCTCCCAGGGCCGCAATCAGCCCCAGCATTTT
. TRBJ1-4 TRBV7-6 . CASSLAEATNEKLFF TGTGCCAGCAGCTTAGCGGAGGCAACTAATGAAAAACTGTTTTTT
TRBD1 TRBJ2-7 TRBV6-6 once CASIWDRDSHYEQYF TGTGCCAGCATTTGGGACCGGGACAGCCACTACGAGCAGTACTTC
TRBD1 TRBJ1-1 TRBV2 once CASKWDSRENTEAFF TGTGCCAGCAAATGGGACAGTCGAGAGAACACTGAAGCTTTCTTT
TRBD1 TRBJ1-5 TRBV10-1 . CASSESGGQPQHF TGCGCCAGCAGTGAATCAGGGGGTCAGCCCCAGCATTTT
TRBD1 TRBJ2-2 TRBV6-5 . CASTGGARAGELFF TGTGCCAGTACAGGGGGCGCCCGCGCCGGGGAGCTGTTTTTT
TRBD1 TRBJ2-1 TRBV9 . CASSVGGQGANEQFF TGTGCCAGCTCTGTGGGGGGACAGGGGGCCAATGAGCAGTTCTTC
TRBD2 TRBJ2-1 TRBV5-1 . CASSSGTSAYNEQFF TGCGCCAGCAGCTCCGGGACTAGCGCTTACAATGAGCAGTTCTTC
TRBD2 TRBJ2-5 TRBV28 . CASSSAGGVETQYF TGTGCCAGCAGCTCGGCGGGGGGAGTGGAGACCCAGTACTTC
TRBD1 TRBJ2-7 TRBV6-1 . CASSGGQGAPPYEQYF TGTGCCAGCAGTGGCGGACAGGGGGCGCCCCCCTACGAGCAGTACTTC
TRBD1 TRBJ2-3 TRBV7-9 . CASRALTGGIDTQYF TGTGCCAGCAGGGCCCTAACAGGGGGCATAGATACGCAGTATTTT
TRBD1 TRBJ1-2 TRBV30 . CAWQTGEGGYTF TGTGCCTGGCAGACAGGGGAAGGGGGCTACACCTTC
TRBD2 TRBJ2-1 TRBV19 . CASSPLTSGENNEQFF TGTGCCAGTAGTCCCCTTACTAGCGGGGAAAACAATGAGCAGTTCTTC
. TRBJ2-2 TRBV5-6 . CASQALRQDNTGELFF TGTGCCAGTCAGGCCCTTAGACAGGACAACACCGGGGAGCTGTTTTTT
TRBD1 TRBJ1-5 TRBV19 . CASSTTGGGQPQHF TGTGCCAGTAGTACTACAGGGGGCGGTCAGCCCCAGCATTTT
TRBD2 TRBJ2-7 TRBV5-1 . CASSLGAGGASHEQYF TGCGCCAGCAGCTTGGGAGCGGGGGGGGCCAGCCACGAGCAGTACTTC
TRBD1 TRBJ1-1 TRBV7-3 . CASSLTRQGRWTEAFF TGTGCCAGCAGCTTAACCAGACAGGGAAGATGGACTGAAGCTTTCTTT
. TRBJ1-3 TRBV5-3 . CARSLDIRTNISGNTIYF TGTGCCAGAAGCTTGGATATCCGCACCAACATCTCTGGAAACACCATATATTTT
. TRBJ2-7 TRBV2 . CASSEDLGGKDEQYF TGTGCCAGCAGTGAAGACCTGGGCGGGAAGGACGAGCAGTACTTC
. TRBJ2-3 TRBV6-1 . CASSHSGDTQYF TGTGCCAGCAGTCATTCAGGGGATACGCAGTATTTT
TRBD1 TRBJ1-3 TRBV29-1 . CSVQGGLAGNTIYF TGCAGCGTTCAGGGGGGCCTGGCTGGAAACACCATATATTTT
TRBD2 TRBJ2-5 TRBV11-2 . CASRGGGIQETQYF TGTGCCAGCAGGGGGGGAGGGATCCAAGAGACCCAGTACTTC
TRBD2 TRBJ2-5 TRBV7-9 few CASSLVASGGGETQYF TGTGCCAGCAGCTTAGTTGCTAGCGGGGGAGGTGAGACCCAGTACTTC
. TRBJ1-2 TRBV9 once CASSDRDTYGYTF TGTGCCAGCAGCGACCGGGACACCTATGGCTACACCTTC
. TRBJ1-1 TRBV5-4 . CASSHPGFEAFF TGTGCCAGCAGCCACCCGGGATTTGAAGCTTTCTTT
. TRBJ1-2 TRBV5-1 . CASSLAIRVSNYGYTF TGCGCCAGCAGCTTGGCCATCAGGGTTTCTAACTATGGCTACACCTTC
. TRBJ2-7 TRBV6-6 . CASSFRDTHRREQYF TGTGCCAGCAGTTTCCGGGACACCCACCGGCGGGAGCAGTACTTC
TRBD1 TRBJ2-7 TRBV5-6 few CASSSRDRMVYF TGTGCCAGCAGCTCCCGGGACAGGATGGTGTACTTC